This T cell receptor (beta chain) was observed in a study of CD8 T cells in ankylosing spondylitis. Study-wide findings and caveats: The study looked at matched synovial fluid samples from ankylosing spondylitis patients. Disease-linked clones were reported to be significantly enriched there. Fewer than ten highly homologous variants made up a TCR beta motif, and this motif appeared characteristic of ankylosing spondylitis blood.

Trimming took 8 bases from V and 3 from J, leaving 14 bases between them. This CDR3 contains 13 residues. This clonotype was counted ten times or more. Its antigen remains unidentified. Quantitative 5'-RACE with molecular barcodes generated TCR beta libraries. Each CDR3 protein gets one entry after TCRdb re-called the 5' RACE reads with MiXCR. This sample yields more than 110,000 distinct CDR3 sequences, of which roughly 8.8% are seen a single time; approximately 6.8% belongs to the top ten. The J gene is TRBJ2-7, the V gene TRBV12-3 or TRBV12-4; the D is unclear. The sequencing sample was made of synovial fluid, either unsorted or a sorted T cell fraction (not recorded which). The sequence was collected from a male donor with ankylosing spondylitis. CDR3 residues: CASAPGPYYEQYF. CDR3 coding DNA: TGTGCCAGCGCTCCGGGCCCATACTACGAGCAGTACTTC.